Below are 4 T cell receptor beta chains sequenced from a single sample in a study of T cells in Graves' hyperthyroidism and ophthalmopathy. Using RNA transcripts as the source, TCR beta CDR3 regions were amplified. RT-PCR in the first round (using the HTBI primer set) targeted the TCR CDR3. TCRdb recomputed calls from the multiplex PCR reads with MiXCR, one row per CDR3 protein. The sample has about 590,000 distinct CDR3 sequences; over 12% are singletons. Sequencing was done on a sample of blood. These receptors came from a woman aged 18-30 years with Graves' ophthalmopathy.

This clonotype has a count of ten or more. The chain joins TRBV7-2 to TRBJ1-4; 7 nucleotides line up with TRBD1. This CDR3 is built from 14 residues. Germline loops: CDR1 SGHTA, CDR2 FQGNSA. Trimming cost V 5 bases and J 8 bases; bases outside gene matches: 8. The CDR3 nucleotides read TGTGCCAGCAGCCCCCCAGGGGGTGGGGAAAAACTGTTTTTT. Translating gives CASSPPGGGEKLFF.

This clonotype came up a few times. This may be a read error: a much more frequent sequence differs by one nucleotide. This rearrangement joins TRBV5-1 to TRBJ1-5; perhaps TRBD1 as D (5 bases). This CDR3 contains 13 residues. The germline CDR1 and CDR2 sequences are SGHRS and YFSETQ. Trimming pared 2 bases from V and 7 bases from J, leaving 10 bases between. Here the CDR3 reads CASSLGTGQPQHF. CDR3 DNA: TGCGCCAGCAGCTTAGGGACCGGGCAGCCCCAGCATTTT.

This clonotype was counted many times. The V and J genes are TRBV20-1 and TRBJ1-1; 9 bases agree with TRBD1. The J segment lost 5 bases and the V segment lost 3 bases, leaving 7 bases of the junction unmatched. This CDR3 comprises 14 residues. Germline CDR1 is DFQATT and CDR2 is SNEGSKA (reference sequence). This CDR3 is CSARPYRGRTEAFF. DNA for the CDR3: TGCAGTGCTAGGCCCTACAGGGGGCGTACTGAAGCTTTCTTT.

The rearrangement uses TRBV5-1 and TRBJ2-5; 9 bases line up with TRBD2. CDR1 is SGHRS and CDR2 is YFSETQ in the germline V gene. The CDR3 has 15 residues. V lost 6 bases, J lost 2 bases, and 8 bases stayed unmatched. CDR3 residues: CASNAGTSRQETQYF. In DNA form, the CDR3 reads TGCGCCAGCAACGCCGGGACTAGCAGACAAGAGACCCAGTACTTC.